What follows is one TCR beta chain and its context. Method: immunoSEQ multiplex PCR; TCRdb's copy keeps in-frame clones and lacks some. The sample includes some 2 million clones, approximately 94% seen only once; the top ten take 1% to 1.5%. As defined, naive CD8 cells were CD45RO-negative and positively selected for CCR7, with terminally differentiated effector memory CD45RA+ cells excluded. The entry originates in a study of shared clonotypes between healthy human individuals. The length of the CDR3 is 13 residues. Germline V gene data show CDR1 as MNHEY and CDR2 as SMNVEV (reference sequence). V lost 4 bases to trimming and J lost 2 bases, with 9 bases between them.

The material sequenced was naive CD8+ T cells sorted from blood. The gene calls are TRBV27 and TRBJ2-7; no firm D call. The clonotype was recovered from a man between 18 and 29 years old in good health. The CDR3 DNA follows: TGTGCCAGCAGTTGGCAACGGACCTACGAGCAGTACTTC. Protein product: CASSWQRTYEQYF.